This record looks at one T cell receptor (beta chain) sequence and its context. The specificity of this receptor is unknown. Per-base qualities were not stored, and no clone one base away is much larger. The time point label on this specimen signifies: new active TB diagnosis, blood taken before or within 7 days of starting treatment. The patients with active tuberculosis were newly diagnosed, HIV-seronegative South African adults aged 18 years or older. Active tuberculosis was confirmed by positive sputum smear microscopy and/or positive M. tuberculosis culture. Immunosequencing was performed on unsorted cryopreserved PBMC, with around 100,000 T cells per clinical donor covered on average. The data belong to a study of T cells in tuberculosis (dated by TCRdb to 2017 to 2018). About the investigation overall: To characterize T cells specific for the mycobacterial lipid antigen glucose monomycolate (GMM), the study used CD1B tetramers together with high-throughput TCR immunosequencing. With 9 to 11 people per group, a South African clinical cohort compared IGRA-negative adolescents, IGRA-positive adolescents with latent tuberculosis, and adults with active tuberculosis. PBMC from active tuberculosis patients were archived either before standard anti-tuberculosis treatment began or within 7 days of its start.

Summary of the overall study and its limitations: Which clinical samples got chosen depended on the availability of cryopreserved specimens, and the active tuberculosis cases were adults, whereas the controls were adolescents. An accuracy of roughly 84% (AUROC roughly 0.87) was reached by a classifier using the diverse GMM-specific repertoire, compared with 70% accuracy when GEM motif frequencies were used. Compared with IGRA-negative controls, TCR-alpha repertoires from active tuberculosis had smaller mean NN-distances to GMM-specific TCRs, which suggests that these TCRs underwent clonal expansion. The smaller NN-distances were partly driven by shorter CDR3-alpha lengths in active tuberculosis patients, and the difference for TCR-beta did not reach statistical significance.

The CDR3 measures 14 amino acids from cysteine to phenylalanine. The sequence is cut down to CDR3 DNA, 42 bases in frame from base 1. According to the germline V gene, CDR1 reads ENHRY and CDR2 reads SYGVKD. The germline V and J ends show losses of 6 bases and 3 bases respectively, and no gene match explains 5 bases of the junction. TCR libraries were generated with the immunoSEQ multiplex PCR assay, using TCR-beta and/or TCR-alpha/delta assays for each sample. The amplified TCR libraries were sequenced using the Illumina high-throughput platform. As for the original processing: Clustering and dimensionality reduction relied on pairwise TCRdist distances among GMM-specific receptors from T cells that were either sorted ex vivo or expanded in vitro. Each clinical repertoire received a mean NN-distance score, defined as the average TCRdist to the nearest 10% of tetramer-positive reference sequences. GEM TCR motif frequency was calculated as the fraction of unique TCRs that matched known GEM sequences in V/J usage and CDR3 length. Linear discriminant analysis with leave-one-out cross-validation, implemented in scikit-learn, was used to classify active tuberculosis. Drawn from immuneACCESS, this table holds only the in-frame rearrangements with V and J called that TCRdb kept. Clones are partly lost; checked studies trace under half to an unresolved V gene and leave the rest unexplained. The D gene and trimming were derived from the DNA, and the V and J assignments and clone size from that table. Within this sample are tens of thousands of clones, with 90% to 95% of them counted one time only. The biggest ten clones account for approximately 7% of the sample.

The TCR was taken from an adult with tuberculosis. Some clones in this sample may be carry-over from other donors' samples. The chain uses TRBV10-3 and TRBJ1-2; TRBD1 aligns with 9 central bases. Source: PBMCs, taken at tuberculosis diagnosis. The DNA is as follows: TGTGCCATCAGACGGACAGGGGAGGACTATGGCTACACCTTC. It specifies CAIRRTGEDYGYTF.